These 17 T cell receptor beta chains came from one sample sequenced in a study of CD8 T cells in Susac syndrome. Random hexamers primed reverse transcription of about 0.5 to 1 ug RNA. One entry per CDR3 protein results from TCRdb running MiXCR on the immunoSEQ multiplex PCR reads. The sample includes some 150,000 distinct CDR3 sequences, 90% to 95% of them seen just once. Specimen: CD4+ T cells from PBMCs. The source of these receptors is a human donor with Susac syndrome.

This chain connects TRBV29-1 to TRBJ1-2, with 7 bases that match TRBD1. V gave up 7 bases and J gave up 1 base; unmatched junction bases: 6. Germline-derived CDR1 and CDR2 are SQVTM and ANQGSEA. The CDR3 is 13 amino acids. CDR3 bases: TGCAGCGCCCGGGACAGCAGTAACTATGGCTACACCTTC. This sequence encodes CSARDSSNYGYTF.

V and J are TRBV14 and TRBJ1-2; D possibly corresponds to TRBD1 (5 bases). Per germline, CDR1 SGHDN and CDR2 FVKESK. V shed 1 base and J shed 6 bases, with 12 bases lying between them. The CDR3 runs 14 residues. The CDR3 is CASSQGDVFDGYTF. DNA of the CDR3: TGTGCCAGCAGCCAAGGGGACGTTTTCGATGGCTACACCTTC.

The chain links TRBV20-1 to TRBJ2-3; 14 positions match TRBD2. The CDR3 runs 19 residues. CDR1 and CDR2 from the germline V gene are DFQATT and SNEGSKA (reference sequence). With 3 bases clipped from V and 4 bases from J, the junction kept 15 bases outside the gene matches. The CDR3 here is CSASVAGTSGGSTADTQYF. CDR3 bases: TGCAGTGCTAGCGTAGCGGGGACTAGCGGGGGCTCGACGGCAGATACGCAGTATTTT.

This chain links TRBV18 with TRBJ2-5; possibly TRBD1 for D (6 bases). CDR3 size: 14 residues. Germline CDR1 reads KGHSH; CDR2 reads LQKENI. Trimming removed 0 bases from V and 2 bases from J, with 7 bases in between. As DNA, the CDR3 is TGTGCCAGCTCACCACCGGACAGACAAGAGACCCAGTACTTC. It encodes CASSPPDRQETQYF.

The rearrangement joins TRBV12-3 or TRBV12-4 to TRBJ1-5; 8 bases line up with TRBD1. This CDR3 spans 14 amino acids. The ends lost 6 bases at V and 4 bases at J; junction bases unmatched: 5. As DNA, the CDR3 is TGTGCCAGCAGGGGGACAGGAAGTAATCAGCCCCAGCATTTT. Amino acids: CASRGTGSNQPQHF.

The rearrangement uses TRBV29-1 and TRBJ2-7; no clear D. This CDR3 contains 14 residues. CDR1 is SQVTM, CDR2 ANQGSEA, per germline. The ends were cut back, 7 bases at V and 2 bases at J, with 18 bases in the middle. Here the CDR3 DNA reads TGCAGCGCTACGACCGAAGCACAACCCTACGAGCAGTACTTC. It encodes CSATTEAQPYEQYF.

V usage is TRBV27 and J usage is TRBJ2-7; D uncertain. The CDR3 extends over 14 amino acids. Per germline, CDR1 MNHEY and CDR2 SMNVEV (reference sequence). V gave up 1 base and J gave up 3 bases, with 10 bases separating them. CDR3 protein: CASSLLGSIYEQYF. CDR3 DNA: TGTGCCAGCAGTTTATTAGGCAGCATCTACGAGCAGTACTTC.

This chain connects TRBV29-1 to TRBJ2-5; 8 bases match TRBD1. The CDR3 is made up of 13 amino acids. From germline, CDR1 is SQVTM and CDR2 ANQGSEA. Trimming took 6 bases from V and 5 from J; bases not matched to a gene: 8. The CDR3 sequence: CSVVQGARETQYF. The CDR3 nucleotides are TGCAGCGTGGTTCAGGGGGCGAGGGAGACCCAGTACTTC.

This clonotype has a count of ten or more. The genes are TRBV18 and TRBJ1-1, with D perhaps TRBD1 (6 bases). The CDR3 runs 13 residues. Trimming left V 8 bases short and J 1 base short, with 11 bases between. The germline gives CDR1 KGHSH, CDR2 LQKENI. CDR3 in DNA: TGTGCCAGCAGTTTACAGGGGAACACTGAAGCTTTCTTT. Amino acid sequence: CASSLQGNTEAFF.

This sequence joins TRBV12-3 or TRBV12-4 and TRBJ2-5; TRBD2 aligns across 9 bases. This CDR3 region has 15 residues. The V segment lost 5 bases and the J segment 1 base; nucleotides outside the gene matches: 5. This CDR3 reads CASSPGLASQETQYF. The CDR3 nucleotides read TGTGCCAGCAGTCCCGGACTAGCGAGCCAAGAGACCCAGTACTTC.

The chain joins TRBV20-1 to TRBJ1-5; weak D call: TRBD1 (5 bases). The CDR3 spans 11 residues. Germline V gene data show CDR1 as DFQATT and CDR2 as SNEGSKA (reference sequence). Trimming cost V 3 bases and J 8 bases, with 8 bases left between them. The CDR3 nucleotides read TGCAGTGCTAGGTCGGGGGAGCCCCAGCATTTT. Translated: CSARSGEPQHF.

The chain carries TRBV25-1 and TRBJ2-3; perhaps D is TRBD1 or TRBD2 (7 bases each). CDR3 length equals 15 residues. Trimming shortened V by 6 bases and J by 2 bases, and 15 bases separated the two germline ends. The V gene's germline CDR1 is MGHDK and CDR2 SYGVNS. CDR3 in amino acids: CASSFGGTDTDTQYF. For the CDR3, the DNA is TGTGCCAGCAGCTTCGGGGGGACAGACACAGATACGCAGTATTTT.

The J gene is TRBJ2-3, the V gene TRBV2, with D perhaps matching TRBD2 (5 bases). The CDR3 is made up of 17 amino acids. The V and J ends lost 0 bases and 3 bases respectively, with 16 bases between them. Germline-derived CDR1 and CDR2 are SNHLY and FYNNEI. The CDR3 DNA is TGTGCCAGCAGTGAAGCGCTTGAGGGCGAAACGACAGATACGCAGTATTTT. Translating gives CASSEALEGETTDTQYF.

The J gene is TRBJ1-2, the V gene TRBV5-1; no firm D call. The CDR3 runs 14 residues. The V end lost 0 bases, the J end lost 3 bases, and 9 bases lay between the germline ends. Looked up from germline, CDR1 is SGHRS and CDR2 is YFSETQ. The CDR3 protein is CASSLEFSYYGYTF. The CDR3 bases are TGCGCCAGCAGCTTGGAATTCAGCTACTATGGCTACACCTTC.

This chain links TRBV5-6 with TRBJ1-2; the match to TRBD1 covers 10 bases. This CDR3 has 17 residues. The V gene end was trimmed by 0 bases and the J gene end by 3 bases; junction bases not matched to a gene: 8. Germline V gene lookup returns CDR1 SGHDT and CDR2 YYEEEE. The CDR3 protein is CASSLAEGTGVYYGYTF. The CDR3 DNA reads as TGTGCCAGCAGCTTGGCCGAGGGGACAGGGGTTTACTATGGCTACACCTTC.

For the CDR3, the DNA is TGTGCCAGCAGCCAAGACGGGACGCGCGTCAATGAGCAGTTCTTC. It encodes CASSQDGTRVNEQFF. The V gene is TRBV14, the J gene TRBJ2-1; D tentatively reads TRBD1 or TRBD2 (5 bases each). V shed 0 bases and J shed 6 bases, with 12 bases lying between them. The germline CDR1 and CDR2 sequences are SGHDN and FVKESK. CDR3 size: 15 residues.

The J gene is TRBJ2-7, the V gene TRBV7-9; D remains unclear. CDR1 SEHNR and CDR2 FQNEAQ come from the germline V gene (reference sequence). The CDR3 is 11 amino acids. Trimming cost V 8 bases and J 5 bases, with 10 bases left between them. The CDR3, as DNA: TGTGCCAGCCAAGAAGGTGACGAGCAGTACTTC. Translated, it gives CASQEGDEQYF.